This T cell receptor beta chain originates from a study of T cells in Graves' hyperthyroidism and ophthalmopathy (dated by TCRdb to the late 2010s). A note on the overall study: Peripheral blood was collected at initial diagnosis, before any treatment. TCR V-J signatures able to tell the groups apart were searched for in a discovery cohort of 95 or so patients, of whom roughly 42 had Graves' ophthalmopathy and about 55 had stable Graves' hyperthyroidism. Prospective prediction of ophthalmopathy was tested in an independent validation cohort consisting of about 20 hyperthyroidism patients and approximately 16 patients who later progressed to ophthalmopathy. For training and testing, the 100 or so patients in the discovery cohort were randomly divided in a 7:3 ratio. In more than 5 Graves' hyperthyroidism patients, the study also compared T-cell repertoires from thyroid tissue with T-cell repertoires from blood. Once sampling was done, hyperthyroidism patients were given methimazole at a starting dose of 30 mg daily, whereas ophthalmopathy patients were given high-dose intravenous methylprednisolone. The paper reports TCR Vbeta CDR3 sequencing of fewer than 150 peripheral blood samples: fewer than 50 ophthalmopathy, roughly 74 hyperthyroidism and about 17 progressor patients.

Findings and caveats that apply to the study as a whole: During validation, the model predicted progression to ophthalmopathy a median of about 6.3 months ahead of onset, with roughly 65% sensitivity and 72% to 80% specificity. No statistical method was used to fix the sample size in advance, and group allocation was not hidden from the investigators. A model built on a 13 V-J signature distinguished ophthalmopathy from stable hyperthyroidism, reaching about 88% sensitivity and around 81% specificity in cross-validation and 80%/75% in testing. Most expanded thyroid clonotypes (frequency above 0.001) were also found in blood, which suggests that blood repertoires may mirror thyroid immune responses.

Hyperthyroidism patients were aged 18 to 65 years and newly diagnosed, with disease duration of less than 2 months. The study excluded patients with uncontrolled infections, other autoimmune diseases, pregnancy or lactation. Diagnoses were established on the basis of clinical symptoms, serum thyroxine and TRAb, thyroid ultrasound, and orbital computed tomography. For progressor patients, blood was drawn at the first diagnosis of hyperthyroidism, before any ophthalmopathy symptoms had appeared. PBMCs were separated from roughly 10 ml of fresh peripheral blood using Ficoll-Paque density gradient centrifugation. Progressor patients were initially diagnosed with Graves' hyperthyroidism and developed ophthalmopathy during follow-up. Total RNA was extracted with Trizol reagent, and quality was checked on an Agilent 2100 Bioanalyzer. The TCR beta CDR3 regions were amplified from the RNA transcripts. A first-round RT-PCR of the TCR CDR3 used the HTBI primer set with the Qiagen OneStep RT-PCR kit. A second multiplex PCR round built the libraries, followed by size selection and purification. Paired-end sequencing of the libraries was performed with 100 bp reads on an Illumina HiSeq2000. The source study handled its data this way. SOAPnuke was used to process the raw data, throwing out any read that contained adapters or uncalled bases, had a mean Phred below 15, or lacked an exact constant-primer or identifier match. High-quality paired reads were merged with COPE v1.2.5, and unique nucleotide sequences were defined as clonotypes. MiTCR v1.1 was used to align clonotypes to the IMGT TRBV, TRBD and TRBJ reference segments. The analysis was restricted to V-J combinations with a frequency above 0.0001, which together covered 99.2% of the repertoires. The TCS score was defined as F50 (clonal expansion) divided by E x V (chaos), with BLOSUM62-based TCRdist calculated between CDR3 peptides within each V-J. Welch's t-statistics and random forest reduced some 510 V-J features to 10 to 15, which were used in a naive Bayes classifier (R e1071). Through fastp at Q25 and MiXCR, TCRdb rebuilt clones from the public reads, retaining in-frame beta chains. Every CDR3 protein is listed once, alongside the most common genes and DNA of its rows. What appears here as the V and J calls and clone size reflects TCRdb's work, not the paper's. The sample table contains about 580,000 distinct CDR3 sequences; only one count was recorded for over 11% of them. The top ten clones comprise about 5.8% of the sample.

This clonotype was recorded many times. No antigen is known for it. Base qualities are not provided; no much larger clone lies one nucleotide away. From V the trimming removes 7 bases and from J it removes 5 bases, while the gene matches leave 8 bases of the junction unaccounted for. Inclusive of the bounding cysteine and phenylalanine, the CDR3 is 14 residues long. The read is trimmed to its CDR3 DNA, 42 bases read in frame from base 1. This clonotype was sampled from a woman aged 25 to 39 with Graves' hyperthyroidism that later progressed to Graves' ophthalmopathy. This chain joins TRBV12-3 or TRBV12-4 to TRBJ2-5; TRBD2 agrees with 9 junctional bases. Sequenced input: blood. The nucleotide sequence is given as TGTGCCAGCATAGGTAGCGGGAGTGGGGAGACCCAGTACTTC. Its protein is CASIGSGSGETQYF.